Described below is a single TCR beta chain sequence and its context. This table comes from immunoSEQ multiplex PCR, and its TCRdb copy is limited to in-frame clones, with some not included. Of 150,000 to 200,000 clones in the sample, 80% to 90% are singletons; the top ten hold less than 6%. This entry is derived from a study of lymphopenia after photon versus proton radiotherapy. V was trimmed by 1 base and J by 4 bases, leaving 8 bases between them. Germline-derived CDR1 and CDR2 are SGHNT and YYREEE (reference sequence). The CDR3 contains 14 residues. The material was peripheral blood, obtained from a patient treated with photon-based radiotherapy. This rearrangement joins TRBV5-4 to TRBJ2-2; unclear D gene. This clonotype originated in a man aged 50 or older with gastric cancer. This chain's CDR3 is CASSLLLLTGELFF. The CDR3 nucleotides read TGTGCCAGCAGCTTGCTTTTACTCACCGGGGAGCTGTTTTTT. Looking up the rest from reference TRBV5-4 and TRBJ2-2 gives the full variable domain: ETGVTQSPTHLIKTRGQQVTLRCSSQSGHNTVSWYQQALGQGPQFIFQYYREEENGRGNFPPRFSGLQFPNYSSELNVNALELDDSALYLCASSLLLLTGELFFGEGSRLTVL.